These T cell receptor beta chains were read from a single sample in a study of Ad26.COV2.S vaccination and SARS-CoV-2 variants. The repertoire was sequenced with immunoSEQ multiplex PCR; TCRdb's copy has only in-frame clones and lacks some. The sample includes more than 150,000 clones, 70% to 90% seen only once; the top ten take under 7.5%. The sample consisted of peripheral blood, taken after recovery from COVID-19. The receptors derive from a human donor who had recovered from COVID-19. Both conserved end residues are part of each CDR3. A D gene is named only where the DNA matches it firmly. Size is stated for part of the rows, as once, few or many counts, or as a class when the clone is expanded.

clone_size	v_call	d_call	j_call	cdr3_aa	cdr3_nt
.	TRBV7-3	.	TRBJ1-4	CASSLGPREKLFF	TGTGCCAGCAGCCTTGGACCCAGGGAAAAACTGTTTTTT
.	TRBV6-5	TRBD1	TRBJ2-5	CASRANRGETQYF	TGTGCCAGCAGAGCAAACAGGGGAGAGACCCAGTACTTC
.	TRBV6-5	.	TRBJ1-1	CASGPQDYTEAFF	TGTGCCAGCGGTCCACAGGACTACACTGAAGCTTTCTTT
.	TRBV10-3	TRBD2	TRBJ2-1	CAISREGYNEQFF	TGTGCCATCAGCCGGGAGGGGTACAATGAGCAGTTCTTC
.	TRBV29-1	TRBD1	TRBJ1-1	CSVRDRAGMNTEAFF	TGCAGCGTTAGGGACAGAGCAGGGATGAACACTGAAGCTTTCTTT
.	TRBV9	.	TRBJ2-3	CASSVDRDTQYF	TGTGCCAGCAGCGTAGATAGAGATACGCAGTATTTT
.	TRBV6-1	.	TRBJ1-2	CASSETRGSSNYGYTF	TGTGCCAGCAGTGAAACCCGTGGCAGTTCTAACTATGGCTACACCTTC
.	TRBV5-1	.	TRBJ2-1	CASSPGLNSYNEQFF	TGCGCCAGCAGCCCCGGACTGAACTCCTACAATGAGCAGTTCTTC
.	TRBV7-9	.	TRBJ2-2	CASSRPLGYTGELFF	TGTGCCAGCAGTCGCCCTCTGGGATACACCGGGGAGCTGTTTTTT
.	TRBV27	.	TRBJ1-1	CASRLGRDVEAFF	TGTGCCAGCAGACTTGGAAGGGACGTGGAAGCTTTCTTT
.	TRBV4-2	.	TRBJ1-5	CASSPRGNREVSNQPQHF	TGTGCCAGCAGCCCGCGAGGAAACAGAGAAGTTAGCAATCAGCCCCAGCATTTT
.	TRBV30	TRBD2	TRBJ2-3	CAWTSGIFSTDTQYF	TGTGCCTGGACTAGCGGGATATTTAGCACAGATACGCAGTATTTT
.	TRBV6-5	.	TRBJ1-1	CASRGGFTEAFF	TGTGCCAGCAGAGGGGGTTTCACTGAAGCTTTCTTT
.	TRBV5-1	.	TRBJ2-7	CASRGTPSYEQYF	TGCGCCAGCAGGGGGACACCAAGCTACGAGCAGTACTTC
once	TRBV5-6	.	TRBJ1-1	CASSHLLTLNTEAFF	TGTGCCAGCAGCCACCTCCTGACCCTGAACACTGAAGCTTTCTTT
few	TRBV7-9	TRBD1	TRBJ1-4	CASSPSEGAHEKLFF	TGTGCCAGCAGCCCGAGTGAGGGGGCGCACGAAAAACTGTTTTTT
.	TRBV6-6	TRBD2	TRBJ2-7	CASKRLAAYEQYF	TGTGCCAGCAAACGGCTAGCGGCCTACGAGCAGTACTTC
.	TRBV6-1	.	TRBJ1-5	CASSEIGTFQGSNQPQHF	TGTGCCAGCAGTGAAATAGGGACTTTCCAAGGCAGCAATCAGCCCCAGCATTTT
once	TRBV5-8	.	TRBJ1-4	CASSLARGDEKLFF	TGTGCCAGCAGCTTGGCTAGGGGGGATGAAAAACTGTTTTTT
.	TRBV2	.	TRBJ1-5	CASSEFVGGQPQHF	TGTGCCAGCAGTGAGTTCGTAGGGGGTCAGCCCCAGCATTTT
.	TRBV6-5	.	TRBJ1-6	CASRGSSNSPLHF	TGTGCCAGCAGGGGATCTTCGAATTCACCCCTCCACTTT
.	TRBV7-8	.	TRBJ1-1	CASSPHGGQFTEAFF	TGTGCCAGCAGCCCCCACGGGGGGCAGTTCACTGAAGCTTTCTTT
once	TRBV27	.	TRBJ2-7	CASSFGTPSYEQYF	TGTGCCAGCAGTTTCGGGACACCCTCCTACGAGCAGTACTTC
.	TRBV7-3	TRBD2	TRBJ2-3	CASSYGTSGDARTDTQYF	TGTGCCAGCAGCTACGGGACTAGCGGGGATGCCCGCACAGATACGCAGTATTTT
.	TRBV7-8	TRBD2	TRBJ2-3	CASSFAGDRTDTQYF	TGTGCCAGCAGCTTCGCGGGGGACCGCACAGATACGCAGTATTTT
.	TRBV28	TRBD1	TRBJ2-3	CASNADRASTDTQYF	TGTGCCAGCAACGCGGACAGGGCTAGCACAGATACGCAGTATTTT
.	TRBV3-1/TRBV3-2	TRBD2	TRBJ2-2	CASSQEGLAGKYNGELFF	TGTGCCAGCAGCCAAGAAGGACTAGCGGGGAAGTATAACGGGGAGCTGTTTTTT
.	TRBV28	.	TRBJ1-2	CASSSSSTNYGYTF	TGTGCCAGCAGCTCCTCCTCGACGAATTATGGCTACACCTTC
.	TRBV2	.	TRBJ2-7	CASRLLKGSYEQYF	TGTGCCAGCAGACTTCTTAAGGGCTCCTACGAGCAGTACTTC
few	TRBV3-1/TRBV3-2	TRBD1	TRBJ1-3	CASSPRDRGNTIYF	TGTGCCAGCAGCCCCCGGGACAGGGGAAACACCATATATTTT
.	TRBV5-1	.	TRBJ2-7	CASSPRGGEQYF	TGCGCCAGCAGCCCCAGGGGGGGGGAGCAGTACTTC
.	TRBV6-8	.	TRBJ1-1	CASSRIWGRRNMNTEAFF	TGTGCCAGCAGCCGGATCTGGGGCCGGAGAAATATGAACACTGAAGCTTTCTTT
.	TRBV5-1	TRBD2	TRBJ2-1	CASSLAIAGEDEQFF	TGCGCCAGCAGCTTGGCCATAGCGGGAGAGGATGAGCAGTTCTTC
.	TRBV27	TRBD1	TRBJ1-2	CASMSKYRGAQNYGYTF	TGTGCCAGCATGAGCAAATACAGGGGTGCCCAAAACTATGGCTACACCTTC
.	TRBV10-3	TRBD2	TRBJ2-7	CAISGGLAYEQYF	TGTGCCATCAGTGGCGGACTAGCTTACGAGCAGTACTTC
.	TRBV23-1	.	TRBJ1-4	CASSQLARGLGANEKLFF	TGCGCCAGCAGTCAATTAGCACGCGGGCTCGGGGCTAATGAAAAACTGTTTTTT
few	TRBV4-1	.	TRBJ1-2	CASSQDGVSGYTF	TGCGCCAGCAGCCAAGATGGAGTTTCTGGCTACACCTTC
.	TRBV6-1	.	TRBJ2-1	CASSEIGGFYNEQFF	TGTGCCAGCAGTGAAATTGGCGGATTCTACAATGAGCAGTTCTTC
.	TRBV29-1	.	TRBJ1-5	CSVEGQAGQPQHF	TGCAGCGTTGAAGGGCAGGCGGGTCAGCCCCAGCATTTT
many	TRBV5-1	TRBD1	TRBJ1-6	CASYRGQGNSPLHF	TGCGCCAGTTACCGGGGACAGGGAAATTCACCCCTCCACTTT
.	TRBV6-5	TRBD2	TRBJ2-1	CASSYLTSGSDNEQFF	TGTGCCAGCAGTTACTTGACTAGCGGGAGTGATAATGAGCAGTTCTTC
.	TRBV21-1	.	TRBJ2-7	CASSEGRQGACCEQYF	TGTGCCAGCAGCGAAGGACGGCAGGGGGCGTGTTGCGAGCAGTACTTC
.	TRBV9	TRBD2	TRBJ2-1	CASSGTGLAGESSYNEQFF	TGTGCCAGCAGCGGGACCGGACTAGCGGGGGAGAGCTCCTACAATGAGCAGTTCTTC
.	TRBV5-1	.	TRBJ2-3	CASSLLTDSTDTQYF	TGCGCCAGCAGCCTCCTAACGGACAGCACAGATACGCAGTATTTT
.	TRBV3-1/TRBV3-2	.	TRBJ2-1	CASSQEGFRRYNEQFF	TGTGCCAGCAGCCAAGAAGGGTTCCGTCGTTACAATGAGCAGTTCTTC
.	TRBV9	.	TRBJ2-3	CASSKHPGGGTSTDTQYF	TGTGCCAGCAGCAAACACCCAGGGGGGGGAACTAGCACAGATACGCAGTATTTT
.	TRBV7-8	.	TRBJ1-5	CASSLGAQGGNQPQHF	TGTGCCAGCAGCTTAGGGGCGCAGGGTGGCAATCAGCCCCAGCATTTT
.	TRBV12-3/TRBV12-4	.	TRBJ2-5	CASSLGRKETQYF	TGTGCCAGCAGTCTAGGACGTAAAGAGACCCAGTACTTC
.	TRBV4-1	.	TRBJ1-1	CASSPRPLRKTEAFF	TGCGCCAGCAGCCCGCGGCCTTTGAGGAAAACTGAAGCTTTCTTT
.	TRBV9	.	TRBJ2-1	CASSVETGRNEQFF	TGTGCCAGCAGCGTAGAGACAGGTAGGAATGAGCAGTTCTTC
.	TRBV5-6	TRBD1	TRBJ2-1	CASSLWTGYNEQFF	TGTGCCAGCAGCTTGTGGACAGGTTACAATGAGCAGTTCTTC